The 4 T cell receptor beta chains below were found in one sample sequenced in a study of post-analysis software for immune sequencing data. cDNA libraries of TCR beta carried unique molecular identifiers. TCRdb analysed the PCR reads with MiXCR anew, one entry per CDR3 protein. The table lists roughly 870,000 distinct CDR3 sequences, 53% of them singletons. Study observations and caveats: TRBV segments more frequent in patients than in controls numbered roughly 5 and included TRBV5-6, TRBV5-1 and TRBV20-1.

No cognate antigen is known for these TCRs. The source material was blood. The receptors originated from a girl aged 5 to 17 with multiple sclerosis.

This clonotype was found a few times. CDR3 DNA sequence: TGCAGTGCTAGCACCCTAGCGTCCCACTACGAGCAGTACTTC. This encodes CSASTLASHYEQYF. V and J are TRBV20-1 and TRBJ2-4, with D possibly matching TRBD2 (6 bases). The DNA end is more similar to TRBJ2-7, so the J call may be wrong. CDR3 size: 14 residues. Per the germline V gene, CDR1 is DFQATT and CDR2 is SNEGSKA (reference sequence).

The chain links TRBV20-1 to TRBJ2-5, with TRBD1 matching over 10 bases. The J call may be faulty, since TRBJ2-7 better matches the DNA end. This CDR3 is 13 amino acids long. Germline CDR1 reads DFQATT; CDR2 reads SNEGSKA (reference sequence). Here the CDR3 DNA reads TGCAGTGCGGCGAAGGGACAGGGGACCGAGCAGTACTTC. Translating it yields CSAAKGQGTEQYF.

Only a few counts were recorded for this clonotype. This sequence joins TRBV6-1 and TRBJ2-6; no definite D call. The germline V gene has CDR1 MNHNS and CDR2 SASEGT. This CDR3 is built from 18 residues. Trimming stripped 8 bases from V and 0 bases from J, with 20 bases between. The CDR3 here is CASYPRPAQHSGANVLTF. The CDR3 region has the DNA TGTGCCAGCTACCCCCGGCCAGCCCAGCACTCTGGGGCCAACGTCCTGACTTTC.

CDR3 nucleotides: TGCAGCGTTGATCGGGGGGCCTCGACCGGGGAGCTGTTTTTT. Its translation: CSVDRGASTGELFF. The chain is built from TRBV29-1 and TRBJ2-2; a possible D gene is TRBD2 (7 bases). V was trimmed by 3 bases and J by 5 bases, leaving 13 bases between them. Germline V gives CDR1 SQVTM, CDR2 ANQGSEA. The CDR3 runs to 14 residues.